The 22 T cell receptor beta chains below were found in one sample sequenced in a study of siplizumab effects on memory and regulatory T cells. In the mixed lymphocyte reaction, cells were cocultured for six to seven days at 37°C. Their antigens remain unidentified. Only in-frame clones appear in the TCRdb table, and some are missing; sequencing was by immunoSEQ multiplex PCR. The sample contains 9,500 to 11,000 clones, around 40% of which appear only once. Sample: CFSE-low (dividing) CD8+ T cells sorted from an allogeneic mixed lymphocyte reaction. All receptors come from a human donor in good health; the cells came from an allogeneic mixed lymphocyte reaction.

CDR3 amino acids: CASSMGDRDGEETQYF. The CDR3 DNA reads TGTGCCAGCAGCATGGGGGACAGGGATGGTGAGGAGACCCAGTACTTC. V and J are TRBV5-8 and TRBJ2-5; 9 bases map to TRBD1. The length of the CDR3 is 16 residues. Trimming removed 4 bases from V and 5 bases from J; junction bases left unmatched: 12. Germline assignment: CDR1 SGHTS and CDR2 YDEGEE.

Concerning this clone: Other DNA sequences in the same sample also yield this CDR3. The chain couples TRBV28 to TRBJ2-7, with 13 bases lining up with TRBD2. J was trimmed by 4 bases and V by 6 bases; bases with no gene match: 3. Germline loops: CDR1 MDHEN, CDR2 SYDVKM. This CDR3 spans 14 amino acids. Written as DNA, the CDR3 is TGTGCCAGCAGCCCGGGACTAGCGGGGTACGAGCAGTACTTC. It yields the protein CASSPGLAGYEQYF.

This clone occurred many times. V gene TRBV9 combines with J gene TRBJ1-1, with 7 bases fitting TRBD1. J gave up 4 bases and V 3 bases, and 3 bases lay outside the gene matches. The CDR3 totals 13 residues. The V gene's germline CDR1 is SGDLS and CDR2 YYNGEE. The CDR3 loop reads CASSAYRGTEAFF. The CDR3 coding sequence is TGTGCCAGCAGCGCATACAGGGGCACTGAAGCTTTCTTT. Complete variable domain (other parts from reference TRBV9 and TRBJ1-1): DSGVTQTPKHLITATGQRVTLRCSPRSGDLSVYWYQQSLDQGLQFLIQYYNGEERAKGNILERFSAQQFPDLHSELNLSSLELGDSALYFCASSAYRGTEAFFGQGTRLTVV.

The chain links TRBV5-4 to TRBJ2-7, with D hard to call. The V gene's germline CDR1 is SGHNT and CDR2 YYREEE (reference sequence). This CDR3 has 13 residues. Trimming took off 4 bases at V and 5 bases at J, with 13 bases between the two ends. The CDR3 sequence: CASSSDTTDEQYF. DNA of the CDR3: TGTGCCAGCAGCAGCGACACTACAGACGAGCAGTACTTC.

The chain joins TRBV29-1 to TRBJ2-7, with D tentatively TRBD1 (5 bases). Germline V gives CDR1 SQVTM, CDR2 ANQGSEA. The CDR3 is made up of 13 amino acids. V lost 3 bases, J lost 4 bases, and 13 bases lay in between. CDR3 loop: CSVDEGARYEQYF. The CDR3 nucleotides are TGCAGCGTTGACGAAGGGGCTAGATACGAGCAGTACTTC.

The chain has TRBV2 and TRBJ1-2, with a possible D match to TRBD1 (5 bases). Germline CDR1 reads SNHLY; CDR2 reads FYNNEI. The CDR3 spans 13 residues. V was pared by 4 bases and J by 8 bases, with 14 bases between. The CDR3 sequence is CASSVSGVDGYTF. The CDR3 region has the DNA TGTGCCAGCAGTGTTTCGGGGGTGGACGGCTACACCTTC.

This sequence joins TRBV20-1 and TRBJ2-7; tentatively, D is TRBD1 (5 bases). Germline values: CDR1 DFQATT, CDR2 SNEGSKA (reference sequence). V was pared by 3 bases and J by 3 bases, with 6 bases between. The CDR3 sequence is 11 residues long. CDR3 protein: CSARDNYEQYF. Written as DNA, the CDR3 is TGCAGTGCTAGGGACAACTACGAGCAGTACTTC.

The rearrangement uses TRBV4-2 and TRBJ2-5; 13 bases are shared with TRBD2. V was clipped by 5 bases and J by 1 base; unmatched bases: 1. Germline CDR1 and CDR2: LGHNA and YNFKEQ. This CDR3 region has 15 residues. This CDR3 is CASSWTSGGQETQYF. CDR3 DNA: TGTGCCAGCAGCTGGACTAGCGGGGGCCAAGAGACCCAGTACTTC.

The chain uses TRBV5-4 and TRBJ2-7, with no clear D. Germline values: CDR1 SGHNT, CDR2 YYREEE (reference sequence). Trimming removed 0 bases at V and 0 bases at J, with 7 bases between. This CDR3 spans 14 amino acids. The CDR3: CASSLGGNSYEQYF. The CDR3 DNA reads as TGTGCCAGCAGCTTGGGAGGCAACTCCTACGAGCAGTACTTC.

This clone is medium-sized (0.01 to 0.1%). The V gene is TRBV7-9, the J gene TRBJ2-2, with 8 bases that match TRBD1. From germline, CDR1 is SEHNR and CDR2 FQNEAQ (reference sequence). This CDR3 has 18 amino acids. Trimming removed 5 bases from V and 5 bases from J; junction bases left unmatched: 16. In DNA form, the CDR3 reads TGTGCCAGCAGCATACATCTATCCGGGACAGGCCTAACCGGGGAGCTGTTTTTT. It codes for CASSIHLSGTGLTGELFF.

This clone was observed a handful of times. V gene TRBV9 combines with J gene TRBJ2-5; TRBD2 agrees at 8 bases. The CDR3 contains 19 residues. With 3 bases clipped from V and 1 base from J, the junction kept 17 bases outside the gene matches. In germline, CDR1 is SGDLS, CDR2 YYNGEE. Written as DNA, the CDR3 is TGTGCCAGCAGCGAGGGAGGCGCCCGGGGGGGCCCCTCCCAAGAGACCCAGTACTTC. Amino acids: CASSEGGARGGPSQETQYF.

DNA of the CDR3: TGCGCCAGCAGTGCCATGGGGGACAAAAACTACGAGCAGTACTTC. Protein: CASSAMGDKNYEQYF. The rearrangement joins TRBV23-1 to TRBJ2-7, with D possibly TRBD1 on 6 matching bases. TRBV23-1 is treated as an ORF (open reading frame) with a function not yet certain. The CDR3 is 15 residues long. The germline V and J ends were trimmed by 5 bases and 3 bases, with 17 bases remaining between them.

Concerning this clone: This may be a read error: a much more frequent sequence differs by one nucleotide. Other DNA variants within this sample encode the same CDR3. The chain joins TRBV5-1 to TRBJ2-7; D not certain. The CDR3 sequence is 13 residues long. The V gene lost 0 bases and the J gene lost 2 bases, with 6 bases spanning the gap. Germline V CDR1 and CDR2: SGHRS, YFSETQ. CDR3 in DNA: TGCGCCAGCAGCTTGGGGAGCCCCTACGAGCAGTACTTC. This translates into CASSLGSPYEQYF.

J is TRBJ1-1 and V is TRBV6-5; no clear D gene. CDR3 size: 13 residues. The germline V and J ends were trimmed by 6 bases and 3 bases, with 11 bases remaining between them. CDR1 and CDR2 from the germline V gene are MNHEY and SVGAGI. The CDR3 DNA sequence: TGTGCCAGCAGACGTACGGAGGACACTGAAGCTTTCTTT. As protein: CASRRTEDTEAFF.

The chain links TRBV27 to TRBJ2-7; 9 nucleotides agree with TRBD1. J lost 5 bases, V lost 6 bases, and 11 bases had no gene match. The germline gives CDR1 MNHEY, CDR2 SMNVEV (reference sequence). The CDR3 runs to 15 residues. DNA of the CDR3: TGTGCCAGCAGAAAACCGGGACAGGGTCTGGACGAGCAGTACTTC. Protein product: CASRKPGQGLDEQYF.

This clone is categorized as medium-sized. The rearrangement links TRBV20-1 to TRBJ2-1; no definite D call. CDR1 DFQATT and CDR2 SNEGSKA come from the germline V gene (reference sequence). Trimming took off 4 bases at V and 6 bases at J, with 4 bases between the two ends. There are 10 residues in the CDR3. As DNA, the CDR3 is TGCAGTGCTAAGATCAATGAGCAGTTCTTC. Translated: CSAKINEQFF.

The genes are TRBV15 and TRBJ1-2, with a possible D match to TRBD1 (5 bases). The CDR3 is 12 amino acids. Germline values: CDR1 LNHNV, CDR2 YYDKDF (reference sequence). The V end lost 8 bases, the J end lost 0 bases, and 7 bases lay between the germline ends. Here the CDR3 DNA reads TGTGCCACCCAGGGCGCTAACTATGGCTACACCTTC. Residues: CATQGANYGYTF.

Judged by abundance, this clone is medium-sized. The gene calls are TRBV7-6 and TRBJ1-3; a possible D gene is TRBD1 (5 bases). Germline V gene sequence: CDR1 SGHVS, CDR2 FNYEAQ. V was pared by 2 bases and J by 4 bases, with 9 bases between. CDR3 size: 14 residues. The CDR3 DNA follows: TGTGCCAGCAGCTTATGGGGGGTCGGAAACACCATATATTTT. Translated: CASSLWGVGNTIYF.

This clone was recorded a few times. The chain recombines TRBV6-1 with TRBJ1-2, with D possibly TRBD1 on 5 matching bases. CDR3 length: 16 amino acids. Trimming cost V 0 bases and J 4 bases, with 15 bases left between them. CDR1 is MNHNS and CDR2 is SASEGT in the germline V gene. CDR3 protein: CASSEALEGIFYGYTF. In DNA form, the CDR3 reads TGTGCCAGCAGTGAAGCTTTGGAGGGGATTTTCTATGGCTACACCTTC.

The genes are TRBV6-4 and TRBJ2-1; 10 bases map to TRBD1. The CDR3 totals 14 residues. From germline, CDR1 is MRHNA and CDR2 SNTAGT. The junction had 11 bases not matched to a gene; V was cut back by 11 bases and J by 7 bases. The CDR3 loop is CASSDGTGVNEQFF. The CDR3 DNA follows: TGTGCCTCCTCTGACGGGACAGGGGTTAATGAGCAGTTCTTC.

Note on this clone: A much larger clone sits a single nucleotide away, making a read error possible. This chain uses TRBV11-3 with TRBJ2-5; 12 nucleotides match TRBD2. Trimming removed 5 bases from V and 4 bases from J; junction bases left unmatched: 5. CDR3 size: 15 residues. Germline assignment: CDR1 SGHNT and CDR2 YENEEA. The CDR3: CASSASSGGGETQYF. CDR3 coding DNA: TGTGCCAGCAGCGCGTCTAGCGGGGGGGGAGAGACCCAGTACTTC.

This clone was seen a few times. This chain uses TRBV5-6 with TRBJ1-3, with D unresolved. The CDR3 is 14 residues long. CDR1 and CDR2 from the germline V gene are SGHDT and YYEEEE. V was pared by 0 bases and J by 2 bases, with 6 bases between. The CDR3 spells CASSLAGAGNTIYF. CDR3 DNA sequence: TGTGCCAGCAGCTTGGCAGGAGCTGGAAACACCATATATTTT.